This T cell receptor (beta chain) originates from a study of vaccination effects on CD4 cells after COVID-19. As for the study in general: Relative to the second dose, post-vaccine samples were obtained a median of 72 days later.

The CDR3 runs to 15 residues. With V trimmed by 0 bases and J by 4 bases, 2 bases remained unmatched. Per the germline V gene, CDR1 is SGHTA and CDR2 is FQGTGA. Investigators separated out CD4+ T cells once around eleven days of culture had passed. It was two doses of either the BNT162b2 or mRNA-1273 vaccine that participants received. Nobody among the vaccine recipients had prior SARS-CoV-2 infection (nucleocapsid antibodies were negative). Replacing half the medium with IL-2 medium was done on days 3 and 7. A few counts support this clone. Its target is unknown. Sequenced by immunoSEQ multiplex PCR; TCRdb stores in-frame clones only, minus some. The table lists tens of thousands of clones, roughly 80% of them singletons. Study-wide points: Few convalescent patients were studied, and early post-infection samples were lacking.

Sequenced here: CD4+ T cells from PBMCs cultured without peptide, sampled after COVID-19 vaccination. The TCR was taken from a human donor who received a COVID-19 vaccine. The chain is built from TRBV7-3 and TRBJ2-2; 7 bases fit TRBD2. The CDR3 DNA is TGTGCCAGCAGCTTAACTGGGGGGGTCACCGGGGAGCTGTTTTTT. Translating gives CASSLTGGVTGELFF.